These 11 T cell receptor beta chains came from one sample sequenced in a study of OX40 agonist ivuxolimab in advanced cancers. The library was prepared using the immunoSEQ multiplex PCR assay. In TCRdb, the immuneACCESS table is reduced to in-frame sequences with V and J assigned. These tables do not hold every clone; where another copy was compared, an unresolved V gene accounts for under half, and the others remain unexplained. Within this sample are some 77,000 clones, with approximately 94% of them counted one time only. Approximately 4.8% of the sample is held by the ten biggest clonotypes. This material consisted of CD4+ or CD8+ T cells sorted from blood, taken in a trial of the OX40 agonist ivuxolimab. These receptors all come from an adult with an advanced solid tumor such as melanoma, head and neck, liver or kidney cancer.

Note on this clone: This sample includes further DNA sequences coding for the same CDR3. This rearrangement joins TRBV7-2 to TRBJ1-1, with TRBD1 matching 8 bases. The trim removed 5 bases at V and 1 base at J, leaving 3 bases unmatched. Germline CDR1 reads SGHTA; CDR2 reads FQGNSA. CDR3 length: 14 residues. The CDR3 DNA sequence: TGTGCCAGCAGCCTCGGACAGGGGAACACTGAAGCTTTCTTT. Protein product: CASSLGQGNTEAFF.

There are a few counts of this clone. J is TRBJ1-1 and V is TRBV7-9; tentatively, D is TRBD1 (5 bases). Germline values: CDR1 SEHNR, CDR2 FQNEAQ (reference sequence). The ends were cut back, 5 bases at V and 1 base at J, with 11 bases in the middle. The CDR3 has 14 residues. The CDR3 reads CASSLGVGNTEAFF. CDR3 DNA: TGTGCCAGCAGCCTAGGGGTAGGGAACACTGAAGCTTTCTTT.

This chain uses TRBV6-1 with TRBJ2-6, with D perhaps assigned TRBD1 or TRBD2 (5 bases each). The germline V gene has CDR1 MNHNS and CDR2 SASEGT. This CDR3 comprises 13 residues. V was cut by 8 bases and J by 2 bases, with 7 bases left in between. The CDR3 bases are TGTGCCAGCGAGGGGACTGGGGCCAACGTCCTGACTTTC. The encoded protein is CASEGTGANVLTF.

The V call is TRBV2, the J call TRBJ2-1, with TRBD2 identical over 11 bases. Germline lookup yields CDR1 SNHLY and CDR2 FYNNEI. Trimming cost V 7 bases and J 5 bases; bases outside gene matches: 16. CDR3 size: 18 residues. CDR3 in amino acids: CASTGPGKGLAGNNEQFF. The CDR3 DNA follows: TGTGCCAGCACTGGGCCCGGTAAAGGACTAGCGGGCAACAATGAGCAGTTCTTC.

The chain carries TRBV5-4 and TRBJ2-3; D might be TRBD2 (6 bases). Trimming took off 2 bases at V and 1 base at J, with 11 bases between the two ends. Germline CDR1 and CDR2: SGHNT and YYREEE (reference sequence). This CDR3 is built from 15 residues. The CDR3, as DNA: TGTGCCAGCAGCTTTGGGACTTCCCGCACAGATACGCAGTATTTT. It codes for CASSFGTSRTDTQYF.

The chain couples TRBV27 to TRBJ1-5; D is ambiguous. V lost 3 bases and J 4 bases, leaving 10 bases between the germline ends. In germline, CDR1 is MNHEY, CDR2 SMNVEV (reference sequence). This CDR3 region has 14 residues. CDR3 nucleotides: TGTGCCAGCAGTTTTTCGGGGAGGAATCAGCCCCAGCATTTT. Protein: CASSFSGRNQPQHF.

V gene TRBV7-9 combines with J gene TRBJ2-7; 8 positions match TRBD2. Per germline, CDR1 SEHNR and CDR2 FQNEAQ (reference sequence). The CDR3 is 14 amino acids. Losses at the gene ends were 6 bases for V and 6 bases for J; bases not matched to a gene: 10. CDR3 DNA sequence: TGTGCCAGCAGACCAGCGGGAGTCCCGCTCGAGCAGTACTTC. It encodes CASRPAGVPLEQYF.

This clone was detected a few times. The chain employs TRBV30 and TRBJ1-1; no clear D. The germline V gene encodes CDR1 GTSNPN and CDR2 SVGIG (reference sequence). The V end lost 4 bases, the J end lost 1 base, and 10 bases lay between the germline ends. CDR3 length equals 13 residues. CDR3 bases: TGTGCCTGGACTCTGCTGACGAACACTGAAGCTTTCTTT. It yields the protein CAWTLLTNTEAFF. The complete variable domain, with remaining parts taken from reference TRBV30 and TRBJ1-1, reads SQTIHQWPATLVQPVGSPLSLECTVEGTSNPNLYWYRQAAGRGLQLLFYSVGIGQISSEVPQNLSASRPQDRQFILSSKKLLLSDSGFYLCAWTLLTNTEAFFGQGTRLTVV.

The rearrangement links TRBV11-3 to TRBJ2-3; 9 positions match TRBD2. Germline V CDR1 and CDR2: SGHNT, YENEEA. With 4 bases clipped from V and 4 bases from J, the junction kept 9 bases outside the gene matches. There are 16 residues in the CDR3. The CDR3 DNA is TGTGCCAGCAGCTCCGTAGGTAGCGGGAGCTCAGATACGCAGTATTTT. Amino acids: CASSSVGSGSSDTQYF.

CDR3 sequence: CASSNQGAGYTF. For the CDR3, the DNA is TGTGCCAGCAGCAATCAGGGGGCTGGCTACACCTTC. The chain employs TRBV11-2 and TRBJ1-2; 8 positions match TRBD1. The junction had 3 bases not matched to a gene; V was cut back by 5 bases and J by 7 bases. The CDR3 loop spans 12 amino acids. Germline CDR1 and CDR2: SGHAT and FQNNGV.

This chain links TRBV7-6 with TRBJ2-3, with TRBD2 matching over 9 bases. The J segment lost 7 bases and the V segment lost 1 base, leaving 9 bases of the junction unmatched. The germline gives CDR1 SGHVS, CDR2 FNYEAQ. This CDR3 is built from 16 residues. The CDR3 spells CASSLGSGTSSYTQYF. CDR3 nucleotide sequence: TGTGCCAGCAGCTTAGGCTCAGGGACTAGCTCTTATACGCAGTATTTT.